A single sample is the source of the 20 T cell receptor beta chains below, sequenced in a study of PD-1 blockade in classical Hodgkin lymphoma. The table came from immunoSEQ multiplex PCR; TCRdb's copy has only in-frame clones and leaves some out. This sample has 40,000 or so clones, with over 70% found just once. Following autologous stem cell transplantation, relapse occurred in every patient, and exposure to brentuximab vedotin varied. The specimen was peripheral blood mononuclear cells (PBMCs), collected at baseline. Receptors were obtained from a human donor with classical Hodgkin lymphoma.

The V call is TRBV10-3, the J call TRBJ2-1; D unresolved. CDR3 length: 15 residues. V was shortened by 0 bases and J by 6 bases, with 12 bases between the two germline ends. Germline CDR1 is ENHRY and CDR2 is SYGVKD. The CDR3 loop is CAISESVIRPNEQFF. The CDR3 DNA reads as TGTGCCATCAGTGAGTCGGTTATAAGGCCCAATGAGCAGTTCTTC.

This clone was seen only a few times. The gene calls are TRBV5-1 and TRBJ1-2; 7 bases agree with TRBD1. The germline CDR1 and CDR2 sequences are SGHRS and YFSETQ. CDR3 length equals 13 residues. V gave up 2 bases and J gave up 3 bases; unmatched junction bases: 1. The DNA of the CDR3 is TGCGCCAGCAGCTTCGACAGGGACTATGGCTACACCTTC. This translates into CASSFDRDYGYTF.

The chain uses TRBV7-9 and TRBJ2-7, with TRBD1 identical over 9 bases. Germline loops: CDR1 SEHNR, CDR2 FQNEAQ (reference sequence). The CDR3 contains 15 residues. V dropped 6 bases and J dropped 1; count of bases not matched to a gene: 7. The CDR3 loop reads CASRSGGTGSYEQYF. The CDR3 DNA sequence: TGTGCCAGCAGGTCCGGGGGGACAGGGTCCTACGAGCAGTACTTC.

The V gene is TRBV5-1, the J gene TRBJ1-1; 8 nucleotides line up with TRBD1. The CDR3 contains 13 residues. Germline loops: CDR1 SGHRS, CDR2 YFSETQ. Trimming at V came to 4 bases and at J to 5 bases, leaving 4 bases not matched to a gene. Here the CDR3 reads CASSLQGATEAFF. CDR3 in DNA: TGCGCCAGCAGCCTTCAGGGGGCTACTGAAGCTTTCTTT.

This clone has only one observation. The V gene is TRBV6-5, the J gene TRBJ2-7, with 8 bases identical to TRBD1. CDR1 is MNHEY and CDR2 is SVGAGI in the germline V gene. With V trimmed by 6 bases and J by 1 base, 5 bases remained unmatched. The CDR3 is 14 residues long. Written as DNA, the CDR3 is TGTGCCAGCAGGGAACAGGGGGTGTCCTACGAGCAGTACTTC. Translating gives CASREQGVSYEQYF.

The rearrangement links TRBV7-9 to TRBJ2-7, with D possibly matching TRBD2 (5 bases). Germline CDR1 is SEHNR and CDR2 is FQNEAQ (reference sequence). The V end lost 10 bases, the J end lost 2 bases, and 15 bases lay between the germline ends. This CDR3 has 13 residues. This CDR3 is CATTSGFAYEQYF. The DNA for the CDR3 is TGTGCCACCACGTCGGGGTTCGCCTACGAGCAGTACTTC.

The chain joins TRBV29-1 to TRBJ1-5, with D possibly matching TRBD1 (6 bases). Trimming left V 4 bases short and J 6 bases short, with 13 bases between. CDR1 and CDR2 (germline): SQVTM, ANQGSEA. The CDR3 is made up of 13 amino acids. In DNA form, the CDR3 reads TGCAGCGTTGGGGGGGGCCTCAGTCAGCCCCAGCATTTT. Translated, it gives CSVGGGLSQPQHF.

V usage is TRBV5-5 and J usage is TRBJ2-1; D gene uncertain. The germline V and J ends were trimmed by 0 bases and 15 bases, with 13 bases remaining between them. Germline V gene data show CDR1 as SGHKS and CDR2 as YYEKEE (reference sequence). The CDR3 runs 12 residues. CDR3: CASSLDSLLRFF. Here the CDR3 DNA reads TGTGCCAGCAGCTTGGACTCTCTATTAAGGTTCTTC.

This sequence joins TRBV29-1 and TRBJ1-2; tentatively, D is TRBD1 (5 bases). The CDR3 length is 13 residues. V was shortened by 2 bases and J by 4 bases, with 11 bases between the two germline ends. The germline V gene has CDR1 SQVTM and CDR2 ANQGSEA. The CDR3 nucleotides read TGCAGCGTTGAAAAGGGGCAGGGCTATGGCTACACCTTC. Protein product: CSVEKGQGYGYTF.

In its sample, this clone was seen once. The chain employs TRBV6-6 and TRBJ2-7; 9 nucleotides line up with TRBD1. The J segment lost 0 bases and the V segment lost 6 bases, leaving 9 bases of the junction unmatched. In germline, CDR1 is MNHNY, CDR2 SVGAGI (reference sequence). The CDR3 covers 16 residues. CDR3 in DNA: TGTGCCAGCAGAGCTTTGACAGGGGGTCACTCCTACGAGCAGTACTTC. Translation: CASRALTGGHSYEQYF.

This clone showed up just once. The chain uses TRBV7-9 and TRBJ2-7; D may match TRBD1 or TRBD2 (5 bases each). The germline V gene encodes CDR1 SEHNR and CDR2 FQNEAQ (reference sequence). CDR3 length: 17 amino acids. V shed 9 bases and J shed 4 bases, with 28 bases lying between them. CDR3 in DNA: TGTGCCAGTTCGCGGACGAGGACGTGGGACCTCGGGTACGAGCAGTACTTC. This encodes CASSRTRTWDLGYEQYF.

The chain has TRBV2 and TRBJ2-7; weak D call: TRBD2 (6 bases). CDR1 SNHLY and CDR2 FYNNEI come from the germline V gene. The V and J ends lost 5 bases and 3 bases respectively, with 20 bases between them. There are 16 residues in the CDR3. CDR3 sequence (DNA): TGTGCCAGCAGTCCTCCTGGGGACCCCGGGGGCTACGAGCAGTACTTC. It codes for CASSPPGDPGGYEQYF.

The chain uses TRBV18 and TRBJ2-3; D may match TRBD1 or TRBD2 (6 bases each). In germline, CDR1 is KGHSH, CDR2 LQKENI. V shed 0 bases and J shed 0 bases, with 13 bases lying between them. The CDR3 has 17 residues. The CDR3 is CASSPPQGGPSTDTQYF. CDR3 DNA: TGTGCCAGCTCACCACCACAAGGGGGGCCCAGCACAGATACGCAGTATTTT.

The chain employs TRBV5-1 and TRBJ2-2; 7 positions agree with TRBD1. This CDR3 spans 13 amino acids. The J segment lost 5 bases and the V segment lost 7 bases, leaving 5 bases of the junction unmatched. In germline, CDR1 is SGHRS, CDR2 YFSETQ. The CDR3 nucleotides read TGCGCCAGCCGAGACAGGGAAACCGGGGAGCTGTTTTTT. Amino acids: CASRDRETGELFF.

The V and J genes are TRBV6-5 and TRBJ2-7; 11 bases map to TRBD1. This CDR3 has 12 amino acids. Trimming removed 6 bases from V and 9 bases from J; junction bases left unmatched: 4. Germline V lookup: CDR1 MNHEY, CDR2 SVGAGI. CDR3 nucleotide sequence: TGTGCCAGCAGCGGACAGGGGGCAGGGCAGTACTTC. Translation: CASSGQGAGQYF.

This clone appeared a few times. V is TRBV7-6 and J is TRBJ1-4, with D unclear. Germline CDR1 SGHVS, CDR2 FNYEAQ. The length of the CDR3 is 14 residues. The V end lost 3 bases, the J end lost 10 bases, and 15 bases lay between the germline ends. The CDR3 region is CASSFRGLTGKLFF. The CDR3 DNA reads TGTGCCAGCAGCTTCCGAGGGTTGACGGGAAAACTGTTTTTT.

The V and J genes are TRBV5-6 and TRBJ2-3, with 12 bases aligning to TRBD2. The CDR3 sequence is 16 residues long. With V trimmed by 1 base and J by 5 bases, 5 bases remained unmatched. CDR1 is SGHDT, CDR2 YYEEEE, per germline. The CDR3 DNA is TGTGCCAGCAGCTTGAGACTAGCGGGAGCGGTAGATACGCAGTATTTT. It codes for CASSLRLAGAVDTQYF. Variable domain in full (rest from reference TRBV5-6 and TRBJ2-3): DAGVTQSPTHLIKTRGQQVTLRCSPKSGHDTVSWYQQALGQGPQFIFQYYEEEERQRGNFPDRFSGHQFPNYSSELNVNALLLGDSALYLCASSLRLAGAVDTQYFGPGTRLTVL.

V is TRBV30 and J is TRBJ1-4; D may be TRBD1 (5 bases). Germline values: CDR1 GTSNPN, CDR2 SVGIG (reference sequence). The CDR3 extends over 15 amino acids. Trimming cost V 1 base and J 8 bases, with 17 bases left between them. DNA of the CDR3: TGTGCCTGGAGTGGTTGGGGCGGGGCAGGGGAAAAACTGTTTTTT. Protein: CAWSGWGGAGEKLFF.

The chain is built from TRBV5-4 and TRBJ1-1; TRBD1 matches 7 bases. With V trimmed by 3 bases and J by 1 base, 9 bases remained unmatched. Germline CDR1 SGHNT, CDR2 YYREEE (reference sequence). The CDR3 length is 16 residues. The CDR3 DNA reads as TGTGCCAGCAGCTCGTATAAAGGGACAGCGAACACTGAAGCTTTCTTT. This codes for CASSSYKGTANTEAFF.

The chain joins TRBV18 to TRBJ2-2; D is undetermined. This CDR3 region has 14 residues. Germline V CDR1 and CDR2: KGHSH, LQKENI. Trimming cost V 1 base and J 1 base, with 4 bases left between them. The CDR3 region is CASSPRRNTGELFF. CDR3 sequence (DNA): TGTGCCAGCTCACCACGGAGGAACACCGGGGAGCTGTTTTTT.